This entry lists 23 T cell receptor beta chains sequenced from one sample in a study of monozygotic twins with inflammatory bowel disease. TCRdb reprocessed the 5' RACE reads, keeping one entry per CDR3 protein, no DNA. This table lists approximately 390,000 distinct CDR3 sequences. The material sequenced was blood. These receptor sequences come from a human donor with ulcerative colitis or Crohn's disease, or a healthy co-twin of an affected twin (not recorded which).

The chain is built from TRBV30 and TRBJ2-7. Per germline, CDR1 GTSNPN and CDR2 SVGIG (reference sequence). The CDR3 sequence is 14 residues long. CDR3 region: CAWSVRRRTHEQYF.

The chain is built from TRBV13 and TRBJ2-7. The germline CDR1 and CDR2 sequences are PRHDT and FYEKMQ (reference sequence). CDR3 size: 11 residues. CDR3: CASSLATEQYF.

This chain joins TRBV5-1 and TRBJ2-1; TCRdb's D gene call, TRBD1, goes unchecked for lack of DNA. Germline assignment: CDR1 SGHRS and CDR2 YFSETQ. CDR3 length equals 14 residues. CDR3 residues: CASSGLTGGSEQFF.

The chain carries TRBV5-1 and TRBJ1-5; the TCRdb call, TRBD1, lacks DNA for checking. CDR1 and CDR2 (germline): SGHRS, YFSETQ. CDR3 length: 14 residues. The CDR3 spells CASSSGIGNQPQHF.

J is TRBJ2-2 and V is TRBV7-2; the TRBD2 assignment by TCRdb is unverifiable without DNA. Per germline, CDR1 SGHTA and CDR2 FQGNSA. The CDR3 runs to 15 residues. The chain's CDR3 is CASSLLAGGAGELFF.

J is TRBJ1-5 and V is TRBV20-1. CDR3 length equals 12 residues. In germline, CDR1 is DFQATT, CDR2 SNEGSKA (reference sequence). This chain's CDR3 is CSAKDSNQPQHF.

The CDR3 sequence: CASSSDPVAHEQYF. This chain links TRBV11-1 with TRBJ2-7; lacking DNA, the TRBD1 call made by TCRdb goes unchecked. The CDR3 sequence is 14 residues long. CDR1 is SGHAT and CDR2 is FQDESV in the germline V gene (reference sequence).

V usage is TRBV7-9 and J usage is TRBJ2-7. CDR3 size: 14 residues. Germline V gene lookup returns CDR1 SEHNR and CDR2 FQNEAQ (reference sequence). This CDR3 reads CASSSDTYSYEQYF.

The chain links TRBV7-2 to TRBJ2-1; the D gene TCRdb calls, TRBD1, cannot be checked with no DNA. The CDR3 has 15 amino acids. The germline V gene has CDR1 SGHTA and CDR2 FQGNSA. The CDR3 loop reads CASSPLGQGINEQFF. The full variable domain, with the rest looked up from reference TRBV7-2 and TRBJ2-1, is GAGVSQSPSNKVTEKGKDVELRCDPISGHTALYWYRQSLGQGLEFLIYFQGNSAPDKSGLPSDRFSAERTGGSVSTLTIQRTQQEDSAVYLCASSPLGQGINEQFFGPGTRLTVL.

The genes are TRBV20-1 and TRBJ2-1; TCRdb gives TRBD2 as the D gene, but with no DNA this cannot be confirmed. In germline, CDR1 is DFQATT, CDR2 SNEGSKA (reference sequence). There are 11 residues in the CDR3. This CDR3 reads CSAPARGWQFF.

The V gene is TRBV7-9, the J gene TRBJ2-1. The CDR3 loop spans 12 amino acids. Looked up from germline, CDR1 is SEHNR and CDR2 is FQNEAQ (reference sequence). CDR3: CASSLAVDEQFF.

The genes are TRBV10-3 and TRBJ2-3; without DNA, the TCRdb call of TRBD1 cannot be checked. The CDR3 totals 12 residues. CDR1 and CDR2 from the germline V gene are ENHRY and SYGVKD. CDR3 amino acids: CAIKAGEGTQYF.

Here the CDR3 reads CSARGGGYSYEQYF. This chain connects TRBV20-1 to TRBJ2-7; with no DNA, the TCRdb D assignment of TRBD2 cannot be verified. CDR3 size: 14 residues. Germline CDR1 reads DFQATT; CDR2 reads SNEGSKA (reference sequence).

This chain joins TRBV5-1 and TRBJ2-7; TCRdb selects TRBD2, and the lack of DNA leaves this call unchecked. Per the germline V gene, CDR1 is SGHRS and CDR2 is YFSETQ. The CDR3 loop spans 17 amino acids. The CDR3 loop reads CASSLSAVTSGTYEQYF.

V and J are TRBV12-3 or TRBV12-4 and TRBJ1-2. CDR3 size: 14 residues. The CDR3 here is CASRREGFVYGYTF.

The CDR3 loop reads CASSMSDRSGNTIYF. The J gene is TRBJ1-3, the V gene TRBV5-6. The CDR3 spans 15 residues. Germline lookup yields CDR1 SGHDT and CDR2 YYEEEE.

The V call is TRBV21-1, the J call TRBJ1-3; the D gene TCRdb calls, TRBD1, cannot be checked with no DNA. TRBV21-1 represents a pseudogene. CDR3 length: 14 residues. Here the CDR3 reads CASIPGTLGNTIYF.

This chain connects TRBV5-1 to TRBJ2-7; the D call from TCRdb, TRBD2, cannot be confirmed without DNA. In germline, CDR1 is SGHRS, CDR2 YFSETQ. The CDR3 extends over 13 amino acids. CDR3 sequence reads: CASRTSGTYEQYF.

The chain couples TRBV21-1 to TRBJ2-1; TCRdb proposes TRBD2, but this gene call is untestable without DNA. TRBV21-1 is described as a pseudogene. This CDR3 has 18 residues. This chain's CDR3 is CASSKDGLAGGSYNEQFF.

The chain links TRBV14 to TRBJ2-4; the TCRdb D gene call, TRBD1, has no DNA to confirm it. The germline V gene has CDR1 SGHDN and CDR2 FVKESK. This CDR3 is built from 15 residues. CDR3 in amino acids: CASSQGSRGVDIQYF. Supplemented by reference TRBV14 and TRBJ2-4, the full variable domain reads EAGVTQFPSHSVIEKGQTVTLRCDPISGHDNLYWYRRVMGKEIKFLLHFVKESKQDESGMPNNRFLAERTGGTYSTLKVQPAELEDSGVYFCASSQGSRGVDIQYFGAGTRLSVL.

This chain joins TRBV6-5 and TRBJ2-1; the TRBD2 assignment by TCRdb is unverifiable without DNA. CDR1 is MNHEY, CDR2 SVGAGI, per germline. The CDR3 consists of 14 residues. The CDR3 here is CASRLTSGHNEQFF.

The chain links TRBV30 to TRBJ1-2; the D call from TCRdb, TRBD1, cannot be confirmed without DNA. The germline gives CDR1 GTSNPN, CDR2 SVGIG (reference sequence). This CDR3 region has 15 residues. CDR3 in amino acids: CAWRGLQGGSYGYTF. Supplemented by reference TRBV30 and TRBJ1-2, the full variable domain reads SQTIHQWPATLVQPVGSPLSLECTVEGTSNPNLYWYRQAAGRGLQLLFYSVGIGQISSEVPQNLSASRPQDRQFILSSKKLLLSDSGFYLCAWRGLQGGSYGYTFGSGTRLTVV.

The chain is built from TRBV20-1 and TRBJ2-5; TCRdb proposes TRBD2, but this gene call is untestable without DNA. This CDR3 contains 14 residues. Germline V gene sequence: CDR1 DFQATT, CDR2 SNEGSKA (reference sequence). This CDR3 is CSAHASGTQETQYF.